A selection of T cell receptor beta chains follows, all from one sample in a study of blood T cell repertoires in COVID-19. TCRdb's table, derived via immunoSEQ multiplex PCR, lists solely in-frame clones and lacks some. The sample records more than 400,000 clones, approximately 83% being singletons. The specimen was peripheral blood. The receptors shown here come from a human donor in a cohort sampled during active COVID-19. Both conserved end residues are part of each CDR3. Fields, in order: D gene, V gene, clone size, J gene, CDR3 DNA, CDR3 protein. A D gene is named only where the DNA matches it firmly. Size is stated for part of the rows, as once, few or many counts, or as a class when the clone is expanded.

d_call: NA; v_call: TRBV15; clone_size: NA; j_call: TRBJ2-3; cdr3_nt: TGTGCCACCAGCAGAGGGGGACTTGCCACAGATACGCAGTATTTT; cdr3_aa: CATSRGGLATDTQYF
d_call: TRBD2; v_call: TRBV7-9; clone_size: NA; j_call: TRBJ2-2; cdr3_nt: TGTGCCAGCAGCCTAAGGGGACTAGCGGGGGCCGGGGAGCTGTTTTTT; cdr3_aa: CASSLRGLAGAGELFF
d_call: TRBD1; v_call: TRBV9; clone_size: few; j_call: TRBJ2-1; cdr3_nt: TGTGCCAGCAGCGTAGTACAGGGGCCCTACAATGAGCAGTTCTTC; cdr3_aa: CASSVVQGPYNEQFF
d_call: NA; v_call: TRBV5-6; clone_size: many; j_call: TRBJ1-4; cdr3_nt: TGTGCCAGCAGCCTAATTGCAACTAATGAAAAACTGTTTTTT; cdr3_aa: CASSLIATNEKLFF
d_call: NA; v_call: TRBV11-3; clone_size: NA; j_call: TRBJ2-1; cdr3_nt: TGTGCCAGCAGCAAGGGGGGCGGGAGATCGGTGGATGAGCAGTTCTTC; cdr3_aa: CASSKGGGRSVDEQFF
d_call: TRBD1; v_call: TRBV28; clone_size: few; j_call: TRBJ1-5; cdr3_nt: TGTGCCAGCAGCGACACCAGACAGGGAACGAGGAGTCAGCCCCAGCATTTT; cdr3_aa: CASSDTRQGTRSQPQHF
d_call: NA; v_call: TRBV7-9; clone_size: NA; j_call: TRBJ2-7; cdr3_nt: TGTGCCAGCAGCTCTTTCCTACGGGACGAGCAGTACTTC; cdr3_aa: CASSSFLRDEQYF
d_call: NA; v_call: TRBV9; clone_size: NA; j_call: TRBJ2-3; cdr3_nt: TGTGCCAGCAGCGTAGGAGGGAGCACAGATACGCAGTATTTT; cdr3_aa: CASSVGGSTDTQYF
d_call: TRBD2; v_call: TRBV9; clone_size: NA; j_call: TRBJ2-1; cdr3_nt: TGTGCCAGCAGCGTAGGAGCGGGACGGGTAAATGAGCAGTTCTTC; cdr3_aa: CASSVGAGRVNEQFF
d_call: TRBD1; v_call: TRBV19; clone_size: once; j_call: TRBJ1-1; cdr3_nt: TGTGCCAGTACCCAGACAGGGTTCAACACTGAAGCTTTCTTT; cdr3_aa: CASTQTGFNTEAFF
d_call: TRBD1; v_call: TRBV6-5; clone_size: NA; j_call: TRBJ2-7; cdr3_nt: TGTGCCAGCAGATTGACAGGGATCCAGTACTTC; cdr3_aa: CASRLTGIQYF
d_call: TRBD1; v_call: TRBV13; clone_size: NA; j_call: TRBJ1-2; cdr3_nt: TGTGCCAGCAGCTTTGGACAGGGTGTCTACACCTTC; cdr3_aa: CASSFGQGVYTF
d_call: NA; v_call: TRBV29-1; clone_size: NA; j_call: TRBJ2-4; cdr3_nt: TGCAGCGTTGTCTATAACTTACTAGCCAAAAACATTCAGTACTTC; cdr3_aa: CSVVYNLLAKNIQYF
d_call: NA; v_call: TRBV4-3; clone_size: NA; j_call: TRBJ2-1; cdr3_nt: TGCGCCAGCAGCCAAGGGCGGAGCTCCTACAATGAGCAGTTCTTC; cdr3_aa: CASSQGRSSYNEQFF
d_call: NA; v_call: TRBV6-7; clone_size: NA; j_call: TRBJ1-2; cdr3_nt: TGTGCCAGCACCCTTCGGAGGGCAGGAGGCTACACCTTC; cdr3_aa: CASTLRRAGGYTF
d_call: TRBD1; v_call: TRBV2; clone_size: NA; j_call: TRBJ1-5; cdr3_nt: TGTGCCAGCACTGAGCAGGGACAGGTGAATCAGCCCCAGCATTTT; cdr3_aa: CASTEQGQVNQPQHF
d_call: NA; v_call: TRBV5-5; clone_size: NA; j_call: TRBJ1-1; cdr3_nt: TGTGCCAGCAGCTTGGTAGCATTTGACACTGAAGCTTTCTTT; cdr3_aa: CASSLVAFDTEAFF
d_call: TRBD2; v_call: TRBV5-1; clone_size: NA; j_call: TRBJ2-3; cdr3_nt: TGCGCCAGCAGCCCGACTAGCTCGAGCGGCACAGATACGCAGTATTTT; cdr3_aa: CASSPTSSSGTDTQYF
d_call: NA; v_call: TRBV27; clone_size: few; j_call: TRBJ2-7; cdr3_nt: TGTGCCAGCAGTTCCAGCCAGCGCCCCCCCTACGAGCAGTACTTC; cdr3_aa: CASSSSQRPPYEQYF
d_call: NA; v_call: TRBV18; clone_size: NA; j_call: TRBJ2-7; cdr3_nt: TGTGCCAGCTCACCACTCACGGGGTCCTACGAGCAGTACTTC; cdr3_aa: CASSPLTGSYEQYF
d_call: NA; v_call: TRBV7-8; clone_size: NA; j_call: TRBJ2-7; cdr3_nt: TGTGCCAGCAGCCTCCTCCCCGAAGGGCGGCAGGGCATTCGGCAGTACTTC; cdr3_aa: CASSLLPEGRQGIRQYF
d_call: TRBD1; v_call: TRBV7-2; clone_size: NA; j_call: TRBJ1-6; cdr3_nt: TGTGCCAGCAGCCCCCGACAGGGGAATTCACCCCTCCACTTT; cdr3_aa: CASSPRQGNSPLHF
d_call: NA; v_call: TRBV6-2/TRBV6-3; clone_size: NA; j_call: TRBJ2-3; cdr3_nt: TGTGCCAGCAGTTACTCTCCAGAGGTCGTGTATTTT; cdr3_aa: CASSYSPEVVYF
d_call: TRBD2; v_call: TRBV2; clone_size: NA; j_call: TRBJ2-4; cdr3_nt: TGTGCCAGCGCCGGGACTAGCGGAAACATTCAGTACTTC; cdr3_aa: CASAGTSGNIQYF
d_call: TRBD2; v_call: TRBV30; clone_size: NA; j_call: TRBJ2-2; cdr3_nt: TGTGCCTGGGGGGGACTAGCGACTACCGGGGAGCTGTTTTTT; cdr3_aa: CAWGGLATTGELFF
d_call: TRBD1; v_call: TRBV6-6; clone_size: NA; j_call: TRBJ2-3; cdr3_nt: TGTGCCAGCAGTCCCACAATCGGAGGACAGGCTGGGGATACGCAGTATTTT; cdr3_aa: CASSPTIGGQAGDTQYF
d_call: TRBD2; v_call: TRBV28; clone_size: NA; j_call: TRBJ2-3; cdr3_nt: TGTGCCAGCAGTCCCGGACTAGCGGCTAGCACAGATACGCAGTATTTT; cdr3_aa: CASSPGLAASTDTQYF
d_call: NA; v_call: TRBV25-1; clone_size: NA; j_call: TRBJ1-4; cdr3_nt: TGTGCCAGCAGCCGGACTGTGGCAACTAATGAAAAACTGTTTTTT; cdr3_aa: CASSRTVATNEKLFF
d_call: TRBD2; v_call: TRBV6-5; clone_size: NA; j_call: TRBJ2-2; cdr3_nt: TGTGCCAGCAGTTACACAGCGGGAGTCACCGGGGAGCTGTTTTTT; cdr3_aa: CASSYTAGVTGELFF
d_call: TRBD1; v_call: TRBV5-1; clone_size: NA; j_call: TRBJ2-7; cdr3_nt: TGCGCCAGCACACAGGGGGGCTCCTACGAGCAGTACTTC; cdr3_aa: CASTQGGSYEQYF
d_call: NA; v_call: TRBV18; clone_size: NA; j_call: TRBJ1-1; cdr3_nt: TGTGCCAGCTCCCCTTCCAGACAGGTTGTAACTGAAGCTTTCTTT; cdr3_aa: CASSPSRQVVTEAFF
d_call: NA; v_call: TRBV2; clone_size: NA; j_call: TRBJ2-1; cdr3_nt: TGTGCCAGCGGGGAGACATCCCGCTACAATGAGCAGTTCTTC; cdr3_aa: CASGETSRYNEQFF
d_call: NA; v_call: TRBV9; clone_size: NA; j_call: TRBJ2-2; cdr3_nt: TGTGCCAGCAGCGTAGAGGCAGGGTACACCGGGGAGCTGTTTTTT; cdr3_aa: CASSVEAGYTGELFF
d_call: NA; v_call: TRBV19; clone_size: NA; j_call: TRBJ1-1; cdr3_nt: TGTGCCAGTAGTACCTACAGGGACACTGAAGCTTTCTTT; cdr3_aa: CASSTYRDTEAFF
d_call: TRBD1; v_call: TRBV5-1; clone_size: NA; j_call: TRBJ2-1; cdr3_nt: TGCGCCAGCAGCTTGAGACAGGGCCGAACGGGTGAGCAGTTCTTC; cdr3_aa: CASSLRQGRTGEQFF
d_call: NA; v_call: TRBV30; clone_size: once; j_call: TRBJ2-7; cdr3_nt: TGTGCCTGGACCGCCTACGAGCAGTACTTC; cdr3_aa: CAWTAYEQYF
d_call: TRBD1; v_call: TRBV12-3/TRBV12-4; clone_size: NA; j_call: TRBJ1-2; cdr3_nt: TGTGCCAGCAGTTCGGGGACAGACTATGGCTACACCTTC; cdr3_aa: CASSSGTDYGYTF
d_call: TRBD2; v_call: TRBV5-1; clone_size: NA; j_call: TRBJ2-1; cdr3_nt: TGCGCCAGCAGCTTGGAACTAGCGGGAGTTCTTGAGCAGTTCTTC; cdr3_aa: CASSLELAGVLEQFF
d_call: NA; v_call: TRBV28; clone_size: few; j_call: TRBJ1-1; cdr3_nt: TGTGCCAGCAGACATGCGCCAAATCTCGCCGCGGGGAGGACTGAAGCTTTCTTT; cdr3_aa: CASRHAPNLAAGRTEAFF
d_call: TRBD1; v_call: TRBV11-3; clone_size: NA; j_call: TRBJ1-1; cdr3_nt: TGTGCCAGCGCACGCTCAGGGGGCCCACACACTGAAGCTTTCTTT; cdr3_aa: CASARSGGPHTEAFF
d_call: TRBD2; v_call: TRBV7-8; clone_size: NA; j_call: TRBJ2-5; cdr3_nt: TGTGCCAGCAGCCTTAGGCGAGCGGGAAGGATCCAAGAGACCCAGTACTTC; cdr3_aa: CASSLRRAGRIQETQYF
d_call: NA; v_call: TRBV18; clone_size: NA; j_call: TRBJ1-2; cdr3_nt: TGTGCCAGCTCACCATTGGGGGGATCGGAGAACTATGGCTACACCTTC; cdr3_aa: CASSPLGGSENYGYTF
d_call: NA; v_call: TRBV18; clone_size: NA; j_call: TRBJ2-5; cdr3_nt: TGTGCCAGCTCACCGGGGGCAGAGACCCAGTACTTC; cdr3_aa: CASSPGAETQYF
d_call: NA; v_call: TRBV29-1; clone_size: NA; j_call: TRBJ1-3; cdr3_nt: TGCAGCGTTCAGACCCGGGGGGGGACAGGAAACACCATATATTTT; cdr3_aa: CSVQTRGGTGNTIYF
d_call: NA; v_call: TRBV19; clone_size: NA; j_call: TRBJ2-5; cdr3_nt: TGTGCCAGTAGTATCGAGCGGCTACGGGGGCAAGAGACCCAGTACTTC; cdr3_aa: CASSIERLRGQETQYF
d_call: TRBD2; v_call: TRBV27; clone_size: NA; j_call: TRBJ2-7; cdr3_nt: TGTGCCACCCGTCGTTGGGAGGGAGCCTACGAGCAGTACTTC; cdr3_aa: CATRRWEGAYEQYF
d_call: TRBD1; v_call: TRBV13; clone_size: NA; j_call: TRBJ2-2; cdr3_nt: TGTGCCAGCAGAAGACTCCAGGGGGTTTACACCGGGGAGCTGTTTTTT; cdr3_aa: CASRRLQGVYTGELFF
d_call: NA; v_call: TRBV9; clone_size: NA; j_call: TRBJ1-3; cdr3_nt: TGTGCCAGCAGCGTAGGGACAGATTACCTTTCTGGAAACACCATATATTTT; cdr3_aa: CASSVGTDYLSGNTIYF
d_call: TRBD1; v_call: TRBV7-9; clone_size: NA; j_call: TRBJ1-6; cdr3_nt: TGTGCCAGCAGCTTTACAGGGGGCTATAATTCACCCCTCCACTTT; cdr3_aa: CASSFTGGYNSPLHF
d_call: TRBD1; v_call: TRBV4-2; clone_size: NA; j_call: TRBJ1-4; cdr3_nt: TGTGCCAGCAGACCGGGACAGGGGGATGAAAAACTGTTTTTT; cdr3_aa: CASRPGQGDEKLFF
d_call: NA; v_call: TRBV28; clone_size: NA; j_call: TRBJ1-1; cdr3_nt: TGTGCCAGCAGTCCTACCTTCCCCTGGGGGGGTTGGAGGAACACTGAAGCTTTCTTT; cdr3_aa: CASSPTFPWGGWRNTEAFF
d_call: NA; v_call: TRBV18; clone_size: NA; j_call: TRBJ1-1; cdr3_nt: TGTGCCAGCTCACCTAACAGTGGTACTGAAGCTTTCTTT; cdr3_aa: CASSPNSGTEAFF
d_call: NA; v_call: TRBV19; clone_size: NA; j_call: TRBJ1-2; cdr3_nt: TGTGCCAGTAATACCAGGCCAGGGGCTTATGGCTACACCTTC; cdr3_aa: CASNTRPGAYGYTF
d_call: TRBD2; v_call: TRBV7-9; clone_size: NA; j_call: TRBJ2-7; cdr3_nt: TGTGCCAGCAGCTTACCTCCCGGGACTACCTCTACGAGGCAGTACTTC; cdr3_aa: CASSLPPGTTSTRQYF
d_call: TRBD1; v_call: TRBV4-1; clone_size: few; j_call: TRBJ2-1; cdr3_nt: TGCGCCAGCAGCTGGAGCCCGGGACAGCCTAACAATGAGCAGTTCTTC; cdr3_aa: CASSWSPGQPNNEQFF